This T cell receptor (beta chain) is from a study of T cells in Graves' hyperthyroidism and ophthalmopathy. Lactation, pregnancy, other autoimmune disease or uncontrolled infection excluded patients. Amplified regions were TCR beta CDR3 sequences from RNA transcripts. An initial round of RT-PCR targeting the TCR CDR3 relied on the HTBI primer set. TCRdb itself ran the multiplex PCR reads through MiXCR, one entry per CDR3 protein. The sample contains 200,000 to 300,000 distinct CDR3 sequences, over 20% of which appear only once. This clonotype was seen more than once but under ten times. This CDR3 spans 13 amino acids. V lost 4 bases and J lost 10, with 14 bases in between. Germline lookup yields CDR1 LGHNA and CDR2 YNFKEQ.

Sequencing input: blood. The origin of this receptor is a woman aged 40 to 55 with Graves' ophthalmopathy. V is TRBV4-2 and J is TRBJ2-1; D gene ambiguous. DNA for the CDR3: TGTGCCAGCAGCCTTGCTGAGGCGCGGGAGCAGTTCTTC. Translated, it gives CASSLAEAREQFF.